This passage covers 27 T cell receptor beta chains from one sample sequenced in a study of cytomegalovirus exposure and HLA in healthy donors (dated by TCRdb to 2016 to 2017). The method behind the library was the immunoSEQ multiplex PCR assay. TCRdb took this table from immuneACCESS and kept in-frame rearrangements with V and J called. Such tables lack part of the clones; where checked against another copy, unresolved V genes explain under half of the gap, and the rest is unexplained. The sample profile shows 150,000 to 200,000 clones; around 86% of them were found once. The ten largest clones represent around 7.2% of the sample. Sequencing used PBMCs. The receptors shown here come from a man aged 25 to 45 in good health and CMV-seropositive.

The chain couples TRBV11-3 to TRBJ1-2, with TRBD1 matching 10 bases. Germline CDR1 reads SGHNT; CDR2 reads YENEEA. With 7 bases clipped from V and 8 bases from J, the junction kept 10 bases outside the gene matches. The CDR3 is 14 amino acids. CDR3 sequence: CASTRDRGLGGYTF. The CDR3 nucleotides are TGTGCCAGCACCCGGGACAGGGGATTGGGCGGCTACACCTTC.

For the CDR3, the DNA is TGTGCCAGCAGCTTAGAGGGACTCTCAAGCTCCTACGAGCAGTACTTC. It encodes CASSLEGLSSSYEQYF. The chain joins TRBV11-3 to TRBJ2-7, with D possibly being TRBD2 (6 bases). The germline CDR1 and CDR2 sequences are SGHNT and YENEEA. CDR3 length: 16 amino acids. V was trimmed by 0 bases and J by 0 bases, leaving 12 bases between them.

The chain combines TRBV30 with TRBJ2-5, with D tentatively TRBD1 (5 bases). Per germline, CDR1 GTSNPN and CDR2 SVGIG (reference sequence). Trimming took 7 bases from V and 4 from J, leaving 13 bases between them. CDR3 length equals 12 residues. The CDR3 here is CALTRVSETQYF. CDR3 DNA: TGTGCCTTGACCAGGGTTTCAGAGACCCAGTACTTC.

This clone was found a few times. V and J are TRBV30 and TRBJ1-6; TRBD1 might be the D (5 bases). V was cut by 3 bases and J by 6 bases, with 9 bases left in between. CDR3 length: 13 amino acids. Germline V CDR1 and CDR2: GTSNPN, SVGIG (reference sequence). CDR3: CAWREGSNSPLHF. In DNA form, the CDR3 reads TGTGCCTGGAGGGAGGGGTCTAATTCACCCCTCCACTTT.

This clone showed up just once. This chain joins TRBV14 and TRBJ2-7, with no clear D. Between the trimmed V and J ends, which lost 2 bases and 6 bases, there was a span of 11 bases. The germline gives CDR1 SGHDN, CDR2 FVKESK. The CDR3 loop spans 13 amino acids. This CDR3 is CASSQSRMGEQYF. In DNA form, the CDR3 reads TGTGCCAGCAGCCAAAGTCGGATGGGCGAGCAGTACTTC.

This clone was seen a few times. The J gene is TRBJ2-1, the V gene TRBV12-5; perhaps D is TRBD1 or TRBD2 (6 bases each). Between the trimmed V and J ends, which lost 1 base and 5 bases, there was a span of 12 bases. CDR1 is LGHNT, CDR2 FRNRAP, per germline. The CDR3 totals 15 residues. As DNA, the CDR3 is TGTGCTAGTGGTTTGGGGGGGGCGGCGAACAATGAGCAGTTCTTC. Its translation is CASGLGGAANNEQFF.

J is TRBJ2-4 and V is TRBV7-8, with 7 bases matching TRBD2. Germline CDR1 is SGHVS and CDR2 is FQNEAQ. There are 17 residues in the CDR3. Losses at the gene ends were 5 bases for V and 1 base for J; bases not matched to a gene: 11. CDR3 protein: CASSPSRGGIAKNIQYF. CDR3 DNA sequence: TGTGCCAGCAGCCCTTCCCGCGGGGGTATTGCCAAAAACATTCAGTACTTC.

The rearrangement joins TRBV18 to TRBJ2-1, with 7 nucleotides matching TRBD1. Trimming removed 3 bases from V and 1 base from J; junction bases left unmatched: 6. Germline V gene lookup returns CDR1 KGHSH and CDR2 LQKENI. The CDR3 sequence is 16 residues long. This CDR3 is CASSPGSRGSYNEQFF. In DNA, the CDR3 is TGTGCCAGCTCACCCGGTAGCAGGGGGTCCTACAATGAGCAGTTCTTC.

This chain joins TRBV7-2 and TRBJ2-2; D call uncertain. The V end was cut by 4 bases, the J end by 6 bases, with 6 bases between. The germline V gene encodes CDR1 SGHTA and CDR2 FQGNSA. The CDR3 is made up of 12 amino acids. The CDR3 sequence is CASSWEPGELFF. In DNA, the CDR3 is TGTGCCAGCAGCTGGGAACCCGGGGAGCTGTTTTTT.

This chain links TRBV6-6 with TRBJ1-3, with TRBD1 matching over 7 bases. In germline, CDR1 is MNHNY, CDR2 SVGAGI (reference sequence). V lost 0 bases and J lost 8; bases outside the gene matches: 10. This CDR3 has 16 amino acids. The CDR3 protein is CASSYSSHRGVDTIYF. The DNA of the CDR3 is TGTGCCAGCAGTTACTCGTCTCACAGGGGAGTAGACACCATATATTTT.

This clone has more than one count but fewer than ten. The genes are TRBV7-7 and TRBJ2-5, with D tentatively TRBD1 (5 bases). Germline V lookup: CDR1 SSHAT, CDR2 FNYEAQ (reference sequence). V lost 5 bases and J lost 5, with 15 bases in between. The CDR3 is made up of 14 amino acids. CDR3 bases: TGTGCCAGCAGCATCCAGGGTACGGCGGAGACCCAGTACTTC. It translates to CASSIQGTAETQYF.

J is TRBJ2-2 and V is TRBV9; 7 bases map to TRBD2. The CDR3 loop spans 15 amino acids. Germline loops: CDR1 SGDLS, CDR2 YYNGEE. V dropped 3 bases and J dropped 7; count of bases not matched to a gene: 9. CDR3 loop: CASSGGLFQDGELFF. CDR3 coding DNA: TGTGCCAGCAGCGGGGGACTATTCCAGGACGGGGAGCTGTTTTTT.

The chain recombines TRBV6-5 with TRBJ1-1, with a weak D call TRBD1 (5 bases). The ends were cut back, 4 bases at V and 1 base at J, with 10 bases in the middle. The CDR3 length is 14 residues. Per germline, CDR1 MNHEY and CDR2 SVGAGI. The CDR3 nucleotides read TGTGCCAGCAGTTGGGGGGGGAAGAACACTGAAGCTTTCTTT. Its protein product is CASSWGGKNTEAFF.

The chain is built from TRBV2 and TRBJ1-5, with D maybe TRBD1 (5 bases). V was cut by 8 bases and J by 0 bases, with 11 bases left in between. The CDR3 extends over 14 amino acids. Germline assignment: CDR1 SNHLY and CDR2 FYNNEI. CDR3 residues: CASWGEDSNQPQHF. CDR3 coding DNA: TGTGCCAGCTGGGGGGAGGATAGCAATCAGCCCCAGCATTTT.

The chain joins TRBV30 to TRBJ1-6; maybe TRBD1 (6 bases). The V end lost 5 bases, the J end lost 5 bases, and 16 bases lay between the germline ends. The CDR3 is 15 residues long. CDR1 is GTSNPN and CDR2 is SVGIG in the germline V gene (reference sequence). CDR3: CAWRTVAVNNSPLHF. In DNA, the CDR3 is TGTGCCTGGCGGACAGTCGCGGTAAATAATTCACCCCTCCACTTT.

V gene TRBV4-3 combines with J gene TRBJ1-6; no clear D gene. CDR1 is LGHNA, CDR2 YSLEER, per germline. The CDR3 runs 16 residues. The V end lost 0 bases, the J end lost 10 bases, and 16 bases lay between the germline ends. CDR3 residues: CASSQDQNRRSSPLHF. DNA of the CDR3: TGCGCCAGCAGCCAAGATCAGAATCGAAGGAGCTCACCCCTCCACTTT.

The rearrangement links TRBV28 to TRBJ2-7; D is possibly TRBD1 (5 bases). The CDR3 spans 14 residues. Trimming removed 7 bases at V and 4 bases at J, with 17 bases between. Germline-derived CDR1 and CDR2 are MDHEN and SYDVKM. The CDR3 DNA follows: TGTGCCAGCAACGAAGGGGCCGTCGGATACGAGCAGTACTTC. The encoded protein is CASNEGAVGYEQYF. Combining the CDR3 with reference TRBV28 and TRBJ2-7 gives the whole variable domain DVKVTQSSRYLVKRTGEKVFLECVQDMDHENMFWYRQDPGLGLRLIYFSYDVKMKEKGDIPEGYSVSREKKERFSLILESASTNQTSMYLCASNEGAVGYEQYFGPGTRLTVT.

The rearrangement links TRBV5-4 to TRBJ1-1; no clear D. Germline CDR1 and CDR2: SGHNT and YYREEE (reference sequence). CDR3 size: 12 residues. The ends were cut back, 4 bases at V and 3 bases at J, with 7 bases in the middle. The CDR3 DNA is TGTGCCAGCAGCGGTGGGGACACTGAAGCTTTCTTT. It codes for CASSGGDTEAFF.

The V and J genes are TRBV13 and TRBJ2-3; D possibly corresponds to TRBD1 (6 bases). The germline V gene encodes CDR1 PRHDT and CDR2 FYEKMQ (reference sequence). V was cut by 5 bases and J by 2 bases, with 17 bases left in between. The CDR3 length is 16 residues. The CDR3 DNA follows: TGTGCCAGCAGCCCTCCGACAGGACCTCACACAGATACGCAGTATTTT. Protein product: CASSPPTGPHTDTQYF.

The CDR3 loop is CASSSTGYGYTF. CDR3 in DNA: TGTGCCAGCAGCTCGACAGGCTATGGCTACACCTTC. The J gene is TRBJ1-2, the V gene TRBV7-2; TRBD1 is a possible D gene (6 bases). CDR3 length equals 12 residues. Per the germline V gene, CDR1 is SGHTA and CDR2 is FQGNSA. Trimming cost V 4 bases and J 4 bases, with 7 bases left between them. The variable domain in full, with the rest retrieved from reference TRBV7-2 and TRBJ1-2, is GAGVSQSPSNKVTEKGKDVELRCDPISGHTALYWYRQSLGQGLEFLIYFQGNSAPDKSGLPSDRFSAERTGGSVSTLTIQRTQQEDSAVYLCASSSTGYGYTFGSGTRLTVV.

The rearrangement uses TRBV7-2 and TRBJ2-3, with 7 bases lining up with TRBD2. V lost 1 base, J lost 2 bases, and 3 bases stayed unmatched. CDR3 size: 15 residues. Germline lookup yields CDR1 SGHTA and CDR2 FQGNSA. The CDR3 DNA reads as TGTGCCAGCAGCTTAGTGGGGGGGACCACAGATACGCAGTATTTT. The encoded protein is CASSLVGGTTDTQYF.

V gene TRBV6-5 combines with J gene TRBJ1-2; D is unclear. CDR3 length: 12 amino acids. Germline V gene data show CDR1 as MNHEY and CDR2 as SVGAGI. Trimming removed 2 bases at V and 7 bases at J, with 8 bases between. The CDR3 bases are TGTGCCAGCAGTTACGAAGGGCTTGGCTACACCTTC. It translates to CASSYEGLGYTF.

The chain joins TRBV7-9 to TRBJ1-4, with 7 bases fitting TRBD1. Germline values: CDR1 SEHNR, CDR2 FQNEAQ (reference sequence). After removal of 5 bases from V and 6 bases from J, the junction contained 6 bases not matched to a gene. The CDR3 extends over 14 amino acids. CDR3 nucleotide sequence: TGTGCCAGCAGCCATCGGGACAGAGATGAAAAACTGTTTTTT. Protein sequence: CASSHRDRDEKLFF.

This clone came up once. This chain joins TRBV5-6 and TRBJ2-3, with D possibly TRBD2 on 6 matching bases. This CDR3 is built from 15 residues. Trimming stripped 2 bases from V and 3 bases from J, with 13 bases between. Germline CDR1 and CDR2: SGHDT and YYEEEE. The CDR3 coding sequence is TGTGCCAGCAGCTTCCCGGGAGAGGGAACAGATACGCAGTATTTT. As protein: CASSFPGEGTDTQYF.

The chain joins TRBV19 to TRBJ1-4; possibly TRBD1 for D (5 bases). CDR1 LNHDA and CDR2 SQIVND come from the germline V gene (reference sequence). V lost 9 bases to trimming and J lost 5 bases, with 10 bases between them. The CDR3 totals 12 residues. The DNA for the CDR3 is TGTGCCAGCCTTCAGGGAAATGAAAAACTGTTTTTT. Its protein is CASLQGNEKLFF.

This clone has only one observation. This rearrangement joins TRBV9 to TRBJ1-4; no definite D call. The CDR3 runs to 13 residues. CDR1 is SGDLS and CDR2 is YYNGEE in the germline V gene. Trimming took off 2 bases at V and 3 bases at J, with 5 bases between the two ends. CDR3 sequence reads: CASSVDPNEKLFF. The CDR3 coding sequence is TGTGCCAGCAGCGTCGATCCTAATGAAAAACTGTTTTTT.

This clone occurred a few times. The chain combines TRBV15 with TRBJ2-7; D possibly uses TRBD1 or TRBD2 (5 bases each). The CDR3 runs 17 residues. Germline V gives CDR1 LNHNV, CDR2 YYDKDF (reference sequence). V dropped 3 bases and J dropped 1 base, with 19 bases sitting between them. CDR3 in amino acids: CATSRGRPNPLSYEQYF. The CDR3 DNA is TGTGCCACCAGCAGGGGACGCCCAAACCCCCTTTCCTACGAGCAGTACTTC.